This T cell receptor beta chain is from a study of T cells in Graves' hyperthyroidism and ophthalmopathy. Study summary: Pretreatment peripheral blood was obtained at initial diagnosis.

Comments on this clonotype: Its antigen is not identified.

V lost 6 bases to trimming and J lost 2 bases, with 14 bases between them. The V gene's germline CDR1 is SGHTS and CDR2 YDEGEE. This CDR3 has 14 residues. Patients between 18 and 65 years old had hyperthyroidism, newly diagnosed and lasting under 2 months. Exclusion of a patient resulted from uncontrolled infection, other autoimmune disease, pregnancy or lactation. Study observations and caveats: Peripheral blood also featured most of the thyroid clonotypes expanded above 0.001.

From RNA transcripts, TCR beta CDR3 regions were amplified. First-round RT-PCR targeting the TCR CDR3 was performed with the HTBI primer set. Via MiXCR, TCRdb re-called the multiplex PCR reads, giving one row per CDR3 protein. The sample has around 300,000 distinct CDR3 sequences, roughly 15% seen once. The rearrangement uses TRBV5-8 and TRBJ2-5; weak D call: TRBD2 (7 bases). Sequenced material: blood. The receptor was derived from a woman aged 25 to 39 with Graves' hyperthyroidism that later progressed to Graves' ophthalmopathy. CDR3 residues: CASMRGGFQETQYF. The CDR3 DNA reads TGTGCCAGCATGAGGGGGGGCTTTCAAGAGACCCAGTACTTC.